Listed below are T cell receptor beta chains from one sample, sequenced in a study of T-cell memory formation after mild COVID-19. Via MiXCR, TCRdb re-called the 5' RACE reads, giving one row per CDR3 protein. The sample has 350,000 or so distinct CDR3 sequences, over 20% seen once. Sequencing was performed on PBMCs or a T cell subset sorted from them (not recorded which). These receptors came from an adult woman who had mild COVID-19 (a few samples of this study predate the infection). Cell type and time point are not known. Each CDR3 is given with its conserved first and last residue. The order of the fields is J gene, D gene, CDR3 length, clone size, V gene, CDR3 protein, CDR3 DNA. D genes are given only for firm matches. Clone size is stated in some rows and not others, as once, few, many or a class when expanded.

TRBJ1-5 | TRBD1 | 15 | . | TRBV4-1 | CASSQRQGGNQPQHF | TGCGCCAGCAGCCAACGACAGGGAGGCAATCAGCCCCAGCATTTT
TRBJ2-1 | TRBD2 | 16 | few | TRBV27 | CASSPLAGYSYNEQFF | TGTGCCAGCAGTCCATTAGCGGGCTACTCCTACAATGAGCAGTTCTTC
TRBJ2-7 | . | 16 | few | TRBV6-6 | CASSYSTSGVSHEQYF | TGTGCCAGCAGTTACTCTACTTCGGGAGTCTCCCACGAGCAGTACTTC
TRBJ2-2 | . | 17 | . | TRBV4-3 | CASSQRVRRVPAGELFF | TGCGCCAGCAGCCAAAGGGTCCGGCGGGTCCCTGCCGGGGAGCTGTTTTTT
TRBJ2-2 | TRBD2 | 14 | few | TRBV18 | CASSPSGSTGELFF | TGTGCCAGCTCACCTAGCGGGAGCACCGGGGAGCTGTTTTTT
TRBJ2-3 | TRBD2 | 13 | few | TRBV4-3 | CASSSGTTDTQYF | TGCGCCAGCAGTAGCGGGACAACAGATACGCAGTATTTT
TRBJ1-4 | . | 14 | many | TRBV12-3/TRBV12-4 | CASSLGGSNEKLFF | TGTGCCAGCAGTTTGGGGGGGTCCAATGAAAAACTGTTTTTT
TRBJ1-2 | . | 13 | . | TRBV10-3 | CAITRDWNYGYTF | TGTGCCATCACCCGGGACTGGAACTATGGCTACACCTTC
TRBJ1-1 | . | 14 | . | TRBV5-6 | CASSLPIAATEAFF | TGTGCCAGCAGCTTGCCAATCGCGGCGACTGAAGCTTTCTTT
TRBJ2-1 | TRBD2 | 17 | . | TRBV6-2/TRBV6-3 | CASSLLAGGTLWDEQFF | TGTGCCAGCAGCCTACTAGCGGGAGGCACTCTATGGGATGAGCAGTTCTTC
TRBJ2-2 | . | 16 | few | TRBV12-3/TRBV12-4 | CASSLWEPSNTGELFF | TGTGCCAGCAGTTTGTGGGAGCCGTCGAACACCGGGGAGCTGTTTTTT
TRBJ2-7 | . | 13 | few | TRBV12-3/TRBV12-4 | CASSPAGIHEQYF | TGTGCCAGCAGCCCGGCAGGGATCCACGAGCAGTACTTC
TRBJ1-1 | . | 14 | . | TRBV2 | CASRVQGWNTEAFF | TGTGCCAGCAGGGTACAGGGCTGGAACACTGAAGCTTTCTTT
TRBJ2-3 | TRBD2 | 15 | many | TRBV4-2 | CASSPESGNKDTQYF | TGTGCCAGCAGCCCGGAGAGCGGGAACAAAGATACGCAGTATTTT
TRBJ2-2 | . | 15 | . | TRBV4-2 | CASSQEEGRTGELFF | TGTGCCAGCAGCCAAGAGGAGGGTCGCACCGGGGAGCTGTTTTTT
TRBJ2-1 | TRBD2 | 16 | many | TRBV7-9 | CASSLATWREVDEQFF | TGTGCCAGCAGCTTAGCGACTTGGCGGGAGGTCGATGAGCAGTTCTTC